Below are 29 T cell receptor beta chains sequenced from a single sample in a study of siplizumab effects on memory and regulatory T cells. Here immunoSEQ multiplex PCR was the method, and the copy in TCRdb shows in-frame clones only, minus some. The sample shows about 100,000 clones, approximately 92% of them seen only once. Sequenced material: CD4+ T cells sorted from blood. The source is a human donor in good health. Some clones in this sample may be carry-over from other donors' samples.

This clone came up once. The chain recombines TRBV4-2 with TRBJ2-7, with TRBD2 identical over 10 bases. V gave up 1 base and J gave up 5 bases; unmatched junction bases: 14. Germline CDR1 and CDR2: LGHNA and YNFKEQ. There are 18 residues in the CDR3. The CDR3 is CASSQGGKASGSAHEQYF. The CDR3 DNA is TGTGCCAGCAGCCAAGGGGGAAAAGCTAGCGGGAGTGCCCACGAGCAGTACTTC.

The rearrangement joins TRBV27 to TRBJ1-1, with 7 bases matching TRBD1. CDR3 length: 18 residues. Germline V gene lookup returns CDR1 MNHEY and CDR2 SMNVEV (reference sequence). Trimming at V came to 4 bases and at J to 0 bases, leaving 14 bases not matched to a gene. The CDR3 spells CASSYTVRPDRLNTEAFF. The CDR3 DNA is TGTGCCAGCAGTTACACCGTTAGGCCGGACAGGTTGAACACTGAAGCTTTCTTT.

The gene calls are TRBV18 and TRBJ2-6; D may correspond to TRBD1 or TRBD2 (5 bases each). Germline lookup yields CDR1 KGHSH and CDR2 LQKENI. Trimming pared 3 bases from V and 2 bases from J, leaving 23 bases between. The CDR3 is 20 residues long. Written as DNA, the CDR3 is TGTGCCAGCTCACCCGTGGGGGTCCCCTTAGTTCGGGCTGGGGCCAACGTCCTGACTTTC. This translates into CASSPVGVPLVRAGANVLTF.

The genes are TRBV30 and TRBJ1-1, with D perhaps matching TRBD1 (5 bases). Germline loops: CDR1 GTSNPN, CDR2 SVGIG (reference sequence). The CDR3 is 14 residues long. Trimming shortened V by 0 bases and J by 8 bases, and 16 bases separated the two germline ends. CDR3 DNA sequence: TGTGCCTGGAGTGTTGGGGCGACTTCCCCGGAAGCTTTCTTT. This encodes CAWSVGATSPEAFF.

The CDR3 DNA is TGTGCCAGCAGCTTAGCAGGATTCGATGGCTACACCTTC. This sequence encodes CASSLAGFDGYTF. V gene TRBV11-2 combines with J gene TRBJ1-2; D remains unclear. In germline, CDR1 is SGHAT, CDR2 FQNNGV. The V and J ends lost 1 base and 6 bases respectively, with 9 bases between them. The CDR3 consists of 13 residues.

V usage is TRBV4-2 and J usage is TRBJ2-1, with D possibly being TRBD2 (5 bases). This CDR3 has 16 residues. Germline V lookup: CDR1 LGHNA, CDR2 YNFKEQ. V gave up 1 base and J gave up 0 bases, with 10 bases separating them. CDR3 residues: CASSQVLASSYNEQFF. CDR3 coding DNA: TGTGCCAGCAGCCAAGTTCTAGCCAGCTCCTACAATGAGCAGTTCTTC.

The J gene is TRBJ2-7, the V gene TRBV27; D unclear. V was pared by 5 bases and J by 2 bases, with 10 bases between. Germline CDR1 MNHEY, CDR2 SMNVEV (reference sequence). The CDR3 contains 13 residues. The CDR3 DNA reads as TGTGCCAGCAGTCCCCGTACTCCCTACGAGCAGTACTTC. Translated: CASSPRTPYEQYF.

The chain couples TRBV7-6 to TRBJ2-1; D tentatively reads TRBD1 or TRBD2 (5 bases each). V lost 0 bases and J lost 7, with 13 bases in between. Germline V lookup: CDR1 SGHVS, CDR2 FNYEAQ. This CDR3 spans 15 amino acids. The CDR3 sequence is CASSLADIARNEQFF. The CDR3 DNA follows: TGTGCCAGCAGCTTAGCGGACATAGCGCGGAATGAGCAGTTCTTC.

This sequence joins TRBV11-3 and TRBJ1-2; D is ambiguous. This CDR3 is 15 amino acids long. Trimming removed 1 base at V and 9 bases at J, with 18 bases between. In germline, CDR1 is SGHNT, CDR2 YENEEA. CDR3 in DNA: TGTGCCAGCAGCTTAGGTCGGTCAGGAGCCGCCCGCTACACCTTC. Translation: CASSLGRSGAARYTF.

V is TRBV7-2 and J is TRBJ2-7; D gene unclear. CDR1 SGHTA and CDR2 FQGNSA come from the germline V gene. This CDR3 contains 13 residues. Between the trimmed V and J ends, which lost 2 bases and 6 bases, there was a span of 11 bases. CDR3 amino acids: CASSLYRFVEQYF. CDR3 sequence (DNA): TGTGCCAGCAGCTTATATCGGTTTGTCGAGCAGTACTTC.

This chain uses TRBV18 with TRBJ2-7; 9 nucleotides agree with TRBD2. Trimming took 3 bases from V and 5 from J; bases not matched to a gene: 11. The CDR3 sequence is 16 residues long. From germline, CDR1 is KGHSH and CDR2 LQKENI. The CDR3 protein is CASSPASGRQLDEQYF. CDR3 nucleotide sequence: TGTGCCAGCTCACCGGCAAGCGGGAGGCAACTTGACGAGCAGTACTTC. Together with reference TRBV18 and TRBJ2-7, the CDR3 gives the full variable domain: NAGVMQNPRHLVRRRGQEARLRCSPMKGHSHVYWYRQLPEEGLKFMVYLQKENIIDESGMPKERFSAEFPKEGPSILRIQQVVRGDSAAYFCASSPASGRQLDEQYFGPGTRLTVT.

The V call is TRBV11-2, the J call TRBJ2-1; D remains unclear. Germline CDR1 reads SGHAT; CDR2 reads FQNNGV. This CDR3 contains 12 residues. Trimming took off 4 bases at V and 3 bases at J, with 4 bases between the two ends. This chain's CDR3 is CASSSIYNEQFF. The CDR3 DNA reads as TGTGCCAGCAGCTCAATCTACAATGAGCAGTTCTTC.

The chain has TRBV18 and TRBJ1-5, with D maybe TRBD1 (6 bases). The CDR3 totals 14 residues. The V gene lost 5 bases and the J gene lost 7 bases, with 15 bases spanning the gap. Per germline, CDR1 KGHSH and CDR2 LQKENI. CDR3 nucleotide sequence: TGTGCCAGCTCATCCGGACAGCGAGTACAGCCCCAGCATTTT. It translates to CASSSGQRVQPQHF.

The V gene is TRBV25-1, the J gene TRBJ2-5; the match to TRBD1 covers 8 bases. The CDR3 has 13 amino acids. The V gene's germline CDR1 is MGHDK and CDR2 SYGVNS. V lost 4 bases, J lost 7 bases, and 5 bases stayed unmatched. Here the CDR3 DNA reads TGTGCCAGCAGTGTGGACAGGGAAGGGACCCAGTACTTC. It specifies CASSVDREGTQYF.

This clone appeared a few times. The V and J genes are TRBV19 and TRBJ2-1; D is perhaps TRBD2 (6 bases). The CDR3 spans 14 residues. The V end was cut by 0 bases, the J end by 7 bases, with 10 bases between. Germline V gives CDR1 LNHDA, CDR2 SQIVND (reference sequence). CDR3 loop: CASSIEAGFNEQFF. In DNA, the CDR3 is TGTGCCAGTAGTATAGAGGCGGGATTTAATGAGCAGTTCTTC.

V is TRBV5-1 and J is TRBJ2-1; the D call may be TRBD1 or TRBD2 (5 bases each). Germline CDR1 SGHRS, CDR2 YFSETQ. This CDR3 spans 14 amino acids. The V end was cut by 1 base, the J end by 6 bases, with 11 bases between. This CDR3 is CASSLHPGSNEQFF. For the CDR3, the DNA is TGCGCCAGCAGCTTGCACCCAGGGAGCAATGAGCAGTTCTTC.

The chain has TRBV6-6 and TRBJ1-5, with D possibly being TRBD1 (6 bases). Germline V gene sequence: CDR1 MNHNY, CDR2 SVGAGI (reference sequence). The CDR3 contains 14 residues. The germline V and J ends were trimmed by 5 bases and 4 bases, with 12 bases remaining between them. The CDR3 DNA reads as TGTGCCAGCAGTCGACGACAGGAAAATCAGCCCCAGCATTTT. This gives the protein CASSRRQENQPQHF.

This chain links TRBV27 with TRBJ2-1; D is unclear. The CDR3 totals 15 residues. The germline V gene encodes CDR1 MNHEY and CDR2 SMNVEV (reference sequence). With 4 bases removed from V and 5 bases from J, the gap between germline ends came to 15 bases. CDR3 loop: CASSSEPPRNNEQFF. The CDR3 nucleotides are TGTGCCAGCAGTTCTGAACCCCCACGGAACAATGAGCAGTTCTTC.

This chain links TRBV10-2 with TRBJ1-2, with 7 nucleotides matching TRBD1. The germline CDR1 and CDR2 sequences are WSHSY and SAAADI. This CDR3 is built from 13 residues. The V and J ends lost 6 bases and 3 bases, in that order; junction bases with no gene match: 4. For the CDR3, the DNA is TGCGCCAGCAGCCACACAGGGGACTATGGCTACACCTTC. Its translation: CASSHTGDYGYTF.

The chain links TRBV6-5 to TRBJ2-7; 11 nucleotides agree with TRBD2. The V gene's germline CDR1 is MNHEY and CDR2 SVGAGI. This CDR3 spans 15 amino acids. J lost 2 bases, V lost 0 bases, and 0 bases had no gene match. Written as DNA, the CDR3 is TGTGCCAGCAGTTACTCGACTAGCGGGGCCTACGAGCAGTACTTC. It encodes CASSYSTSGAYEQYF.

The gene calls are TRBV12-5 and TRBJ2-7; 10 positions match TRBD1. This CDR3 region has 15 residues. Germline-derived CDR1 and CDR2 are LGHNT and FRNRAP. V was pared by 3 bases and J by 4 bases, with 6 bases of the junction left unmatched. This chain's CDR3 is CASGFATGGLYEQYF. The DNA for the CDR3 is TGTGCTAGTGGTTTTGCGACAGGGGGCCTTTACGAGCAGTACTTC.

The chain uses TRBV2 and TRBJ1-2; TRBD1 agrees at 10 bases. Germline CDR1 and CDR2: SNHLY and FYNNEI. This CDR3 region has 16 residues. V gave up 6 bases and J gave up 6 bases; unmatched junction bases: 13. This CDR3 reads CASRQTWTGGSHGYTF. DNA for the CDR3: TGTGCCAGCAGGCAAACGTGGACAGGGGGATCTCATGGCTACACCTTC.

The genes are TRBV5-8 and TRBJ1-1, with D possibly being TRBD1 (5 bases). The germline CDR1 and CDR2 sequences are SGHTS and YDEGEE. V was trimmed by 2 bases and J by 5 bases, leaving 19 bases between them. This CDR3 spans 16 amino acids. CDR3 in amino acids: CASSFGGLRGGTEAFF. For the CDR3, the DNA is TGTGCCAGCAGCTTTGGCGGGCTGAGGGGAGGAACTGAAGCTTTCTTT.

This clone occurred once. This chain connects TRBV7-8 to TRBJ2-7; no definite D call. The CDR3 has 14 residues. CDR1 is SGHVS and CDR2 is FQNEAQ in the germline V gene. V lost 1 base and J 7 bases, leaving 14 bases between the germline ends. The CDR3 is CASSLVQQLGEQYF. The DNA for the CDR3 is TGTGCCAGCAGCTTAGTACAGCAACTTGGGGAGCAGTACTTC.

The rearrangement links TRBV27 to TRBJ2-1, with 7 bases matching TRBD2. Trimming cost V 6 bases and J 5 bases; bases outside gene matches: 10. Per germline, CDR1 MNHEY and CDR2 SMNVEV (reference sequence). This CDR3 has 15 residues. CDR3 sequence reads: CASSREASGDNEQFF. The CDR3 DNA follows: TGTGCCAGCAGCAGAGAGGCTAGCGGCGACAATGAGCAGTTCTTC.

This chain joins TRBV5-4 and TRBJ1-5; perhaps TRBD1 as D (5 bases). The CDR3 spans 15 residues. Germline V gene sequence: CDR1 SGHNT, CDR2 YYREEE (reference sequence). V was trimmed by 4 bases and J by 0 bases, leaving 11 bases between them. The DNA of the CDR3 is TGTGCCAGCAGCCAGGGACCTTATAGCAATCAGCCCCAGCATTTT. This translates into CASSQGPYSNQPQHF.

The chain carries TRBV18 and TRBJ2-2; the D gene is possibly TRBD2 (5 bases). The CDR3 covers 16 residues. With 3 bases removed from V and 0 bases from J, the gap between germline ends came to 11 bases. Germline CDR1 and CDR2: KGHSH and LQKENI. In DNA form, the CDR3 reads TGTGCCAGCTCACCCCGGAGGACGACGAACACCGGGGAGCTGTTTTTT. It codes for CASSPRRTTNTGELFF. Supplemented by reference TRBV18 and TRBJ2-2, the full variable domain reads NAGVMQNPRHLVRRRGQEARLRCSPMKGHSHVYWYRQLPEEGLKFMVYLQKENIIDESGMPKERFSAEFPKEGPSILRIQQVVRGDSAAYFCASSPRRTTNTGELFFGEGSRLTVL.

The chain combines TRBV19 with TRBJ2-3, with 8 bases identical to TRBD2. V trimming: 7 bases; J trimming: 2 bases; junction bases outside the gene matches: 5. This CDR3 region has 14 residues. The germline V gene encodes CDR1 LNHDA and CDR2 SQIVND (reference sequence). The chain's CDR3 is CASKERGITDTQYF. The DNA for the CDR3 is TGTGCCAGTAAAGAGCGGGGGATCACAGATACGCAGTATTTT.

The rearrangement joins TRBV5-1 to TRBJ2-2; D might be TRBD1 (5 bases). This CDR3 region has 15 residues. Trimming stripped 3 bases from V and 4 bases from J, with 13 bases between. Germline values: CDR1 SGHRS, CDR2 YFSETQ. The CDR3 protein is CASSYDLGRTGELFF. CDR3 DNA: TGCGCCAGCAGCTATGACTTGGGGCGCACCGGGGAGCTGTTTTTT. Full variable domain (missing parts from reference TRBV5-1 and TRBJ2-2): KAGVTQTPRYLIKTRGQQVTLSCSPISGHRSVSWYQQTPGQGLQFLFEYFSETQRNKGNFPGRFSGRQFSNSRSEMNVSTLELGDSALYLCASSYDLGRTGELFFGEGSRLTVL.